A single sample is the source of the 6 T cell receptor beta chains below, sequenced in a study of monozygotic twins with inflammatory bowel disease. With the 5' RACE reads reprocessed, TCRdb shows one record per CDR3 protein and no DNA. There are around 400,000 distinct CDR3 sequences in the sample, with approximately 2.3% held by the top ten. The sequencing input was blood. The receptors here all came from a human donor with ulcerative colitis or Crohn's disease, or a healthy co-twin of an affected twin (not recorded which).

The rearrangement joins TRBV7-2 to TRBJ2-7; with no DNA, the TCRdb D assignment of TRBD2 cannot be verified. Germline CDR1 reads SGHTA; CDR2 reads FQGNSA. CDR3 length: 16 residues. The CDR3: CASSPLAGTISYEQYF.

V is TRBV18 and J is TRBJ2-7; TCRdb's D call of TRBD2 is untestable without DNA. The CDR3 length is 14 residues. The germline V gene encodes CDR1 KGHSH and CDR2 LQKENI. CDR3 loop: CASSAHLPLYEQYF. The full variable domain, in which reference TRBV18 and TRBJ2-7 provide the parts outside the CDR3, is NAGVMQNPRHLVRRRGQEARLRCSPMKGHSHVYWYRQLPEEGLKFMVYLQKENIIDESGMPKERFSAEFPKEGPSILRIQQVVRGDSAAYFCASSAHLPLYEQYFGPGTRLTVT.

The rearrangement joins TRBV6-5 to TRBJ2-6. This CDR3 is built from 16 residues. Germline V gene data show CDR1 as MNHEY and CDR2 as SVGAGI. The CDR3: CASSYGLVSGANVLTF.

CDR3 sequence reads: CAIKRNPGLAGPSSYNEQFF. The chain is built from TRBV10-3 and TRBJ2-1; TCRdb selects TRBD2, and the lack of DNA leaves this call unchecked. The CDR3 covers 20 residues. From germline, CDR1 is ENHRY and CDR2 SYGVKD.

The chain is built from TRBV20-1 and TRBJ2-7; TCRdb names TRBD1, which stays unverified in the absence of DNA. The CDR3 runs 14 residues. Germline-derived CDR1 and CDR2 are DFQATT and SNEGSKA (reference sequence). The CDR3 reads CSARGRTGGYEQYF.

CDR3 loop: CASSPPRGPGDYEQYF. The chain links TRBV5-1 to TRBJ2-7; the D call from TCRdb, TRBD1, cannot be confirmed without DNA. The V gene's germline CDR1 is SGHRS and CDR2 YFSETQ. The CDR3 runs 16 residues.